Listed below are T cell receptor beta chains from one sample, sequenced in a study of blood T cells in healthy people across ages. Via MiXCR, TCRdb re-called the 5' RACE reads, giving one row per CDR3 protein. The sample records hundreds of thousands of distinct CDR3 sequences, under 70% being singletons. The specimen sequenced was blood. All receptors derive from a man aged 60-69 years in good health. The CDR3 runs from the conserved cysteine through the conserved F or W. Each record gives: J gene, clone size, V gene, D gene, CDR3 protein, CDR3 DNA. D genes are given only for firm matches. The size field is filled for only some rows; it gives once, few, many or a size class.

TRBJ2-5,NA,TRBV4-3,NA,CASSLQTGAQETQYF,TGCGCCAGCAGCCTTCAGACGGGAGCCCAAGAGACCCAGTACTTC
TRBJ1-6,NA,TRBV7-9,NA,CASSFVQENSPLHF,TGTGCCAGCAGCTTTGTACAGGAGAATTCACCCCTCCACTTT
TRBJ2-1,few,TRBV4-1,TRBD1,CASSQGRDRDEQFF,TGCGCCAGCAGCCAAGGCCGGGACAGGGATGAGCAGTTCTTC
TRBJ2-1,NA,TRBV5-1,TRBD2,CASKGGGPSNEQFF,TGCGCCAGCAAGGGCGGGGGGCCCTCCAATGAGCAGTTCTTC
TRBJ2-1,NA,TRBV27,TRBD1,CASSLGDRAGEQFF,TGTGCCAGCAGTTTAGGGGACAGGGCGGGTGAGCAGTTCTTC
TRBJ1-1,NA,TRBV29-1,NA,CSVEDTTVRAFF,TGCAGCGTTGAAGATACGACAGTCCGCGCTTTCTTT
TRBJ2-1,NA,TRBV4-1,TRBD1,CASSRLGQGAVEQFF,TGCGCCAGCAGCCGCCTGGGACAGGGGGCGGTTGAGCAGTTCTTC
TRBJ2-2,NA,TRBV12-3/TRBV12-4,TRBD1,CASREYRGWNTGELFF,TGTGCCAGCAGAGAGTACAGGGGTTGGAACACCGGGGAGCTGTTTTTT
TRBJ1-2,few,TRBV5-1,TRBD1,CASSMTGEDGYTF,TGCGCCAGCAGCATGACAGGGGAGGATGGCTACACCTTC
TRBJ2-1,NA,TRBV7-2,TRBD2,CASSPRLAGAPLDEQFF,TGTGCCAGCAGTCCCAGACTAGCGGGGGCCCCCTTAGATGAGCAGTTCTTC
TRBJ2-6,once,TRBV28,TRBD1,CASSLQGAEGANVLTF,TGTGCCAGCAGCCTACAGGGGGCGGAGGGGGCCAACGTCCTGACTTTC
TRBJ2-5,NA,TRBV15,NA,CATSPSGLGETQYF,TGTGCCACCAGTCCCAGCGGTCTCGGGGAGACCCAGTACTTC
TRBJ2-5,NA,TRBV29-1,TRBD2,CSVRTSTTQYF,TGCAGCGTCAGGACTAGCACGACCCAGTACTTC
TRBJ1-2,few,TRBV27,NA,CASSLLSARLRHDYTF,TGTGCCAGCAGTCTCCTCTCCGCCCGGCTCAGACATGACTACACCTTC
TRBJ2-1,NA,TRBV5-1,TRBD2,CASSLVSSGGSNPSYNEQFF,TGCGCCAGCAGCTTGGTTTCTAGCGGGGGGTCCAATCCGTCCTACAATGAGCAGTTCTTC
TRBJ2-7,NA,TRBV10-3,TRBD1,CAISDPGQGIYEQYF,TGTGCCATCAGTGACCCGGGACAGGGAATCTACGAGCAGTACTTC
TRBJ2-5,many,TRBV20-1,NA,CSARDWRGTQETQYF,TGCAGTGCTAGAGACTGGCGGGGGACACAAGAGACCCAGTACTTC
TRBJ2-2,NA,TRBV5-1,NA,CASSMALERTGELFF,TGCGCCAGCAGCATGGCCCTCGAACGGACCGGGGAGCTGTTTTTT
TRBJ2-5,once,TRBV27,NA,CASSRGQQQEQYF,TGTGCCAGCAGCCGAGGACAGCAGCAAGAGCAGTACTTC
TRBJ2-7,NA,TRBV4-1,TRBD2,CASSPLGGNYNEQYF,TGCGCCAGCAGCCCCCTGGGGGGGAACTACAATGAGCAGTACTTC
TRBJ2-3,NA,TRBV20-1,TRBD2,CSAPGGSGGAGSTDTQYF,TGCAGTGCCCCCGGGGGTAGCGGGGGGGCAGGTAGCACAGATACGCAGTATTTT
TRBJ1-5,NA,TRBV27,NA,CASSTRGQETQHF,TGTGCCAGCAGCACTAGAGGCCAAGAGACCCAGCATTTT
TRBJ1-2,NA,TRBV3-1,NA,CASSHQATGANYGYTF,TGTGCCAGCAGCCACCAGGCGACAGGAGCTAACTATGGCTACACCTTC
TRBJ1-2,NA,TRBV5-1,NA,CASSWGGLDGYTF,TGCGCCAGCAGCTGGGGGGGGTTGGATGGCTACACCTTC
TRBJ2-1,NA,TRBV6-2/TRBV6-3,NA,CASRDGTRKEFF,TGTGCCAGCAGGGACGGAACACGTAAGGAGTTCTTC
TRBJ2-1,NA,TRBV10-3,TRBD1,CAISDNIRGRDEQFF,TGTGCCATCAGTGACAACATCAGGGGGCGCGATGAGCAGTTCTTC
TRBJ2-5,NA,TRBV7-9,NA,CASSPMGLQETQYF,TGTGCCAGCAGTCCCATGGGCCTCCAAGAGACCCAGTACTTC
TRBJ2-3,NA,TRBV20-1,NA,CSASRDRRITDTQYF,TGCAGTGCTAGTAGAGACAGGAGGATAACAGATACGCAGTATTTT
TRBJ2-1,few,TRBV20-1,TRBD1,CSARDRDTYNEQFF,TGCAGTGCACGGGACAGGGACACCTACAATGAGCAGTTCTTC
TRBJ1-3,NA,TRBV10-3,TRBD1,CAISVQGAGNTIYF,TGTGCCATCAGTGTACAGGGGGCTGGAAACACCATATATTTT
TRBJ2-7,few,TRBV29-1,NA,CSVPAGTFSFYEQYF,TGCAGCGTGCCAGCCGGGACTTTTTCCTTCTACGAGCAGTACTTC
TRBJ2-5,NA,TRBV5-1,TRBD1,CASSLRQGAQETQYF,TGCGCCAGCAGCTTAAGACAGGGGGCTCAAGAGACCCAGTACTTC
TRBJ2-1,many,TRBV25-1,TRBD2,CASSVSGGVYNEQFF,TGTGCCAGCAGTGTCTCCGGGGGGGTGTACAATGAGCAGTTCTTC
TRBJ1-2,NA,TRBV9,NA,CASSDADLSNYGYTF,TGTGCCAGCAGTGATGCGGACTTATCAAACTATGGCTACACCTTC
TRBJ1-5,NA,TRBV6-1,NA,CADLGFFNQPQHF,TGTGCCGATCTGGGATTTTTCAATCAGCCCCAGCATTTT
TRBJ2-1,NA,TRBV9,TRBD2,CASSLRLAGREQFF,TGTGCCAGCAGCTTAAGACTAGCGGGCCGGGAGCAGTTCTTC
TRBJ1-6,NA,TRBV21-1,NA,CASSKVQGNSSYNSPLHF,TGTGCCAGCAGCAAAGTACAGGGGAACAGCTCCTATAATTCACCCCTCCACTTT
TRBJ1-5,NA,TRBV20-1,NA,CSARGGLSRSNQPQHF,TGCAGTGCTAGGGGAGGGCTGTCTCGTAGCAATCAGCCCCAGCATTTT
TRBJ2-3,NA,TRBV25-1,NA,CASSVGTDADTQYF,TGTGCCAGCAGTGTCGGGACCGACGCAGATACGCAGTATTTT
TRBJ2-3,NA,TRBV12-3/TRBV12-4,TRBD1,CASSTRTGTQYF,TGTGCCAGCAGTACCAGGACAGGGACGCAGTATTTT
TRBJ2-5,NA,TRBV20-1,TRBD2,CSAETGTSGVGEQYF,TGCAGTGCTGAGACCGGGACTAGCGGGGTGGGTGAGCAGTACTTC
TRBJ2-1,few,TRBV18,TRBD1,CASSPLGQGNEQFF,TGTGCCAGCTCACCACTCGGACAGGGCAATGAGCAGTTCTTC
TRBJ2-5,NA,TRBV2,TRBD2,CASSVPSGGAKTQYF,TGTGCCAGCAGTGTTCCTAGCGGGGGGGCGAAGACCCAGTACTTC
TRBJ2-5,NA,TRBV3-1,NA,CASSQGFDYKQYF,TGTGCCAGCAGCCAAGGTTTTGACTACAAGCAGTACTTC
TRBJ2-5,NA,TRBV20-1,NA,CSPRRGETQYF,TGCAGTCCCCGACGTGGGGAGACCCAGTACTTC
TRBJ2-5,many,TRBV12-3/TRBV12-4,NA,CASSFGGAPQETQYF,TGTGCCAGCAGTTTTGGGGGCGCCCCACAAGAGACCCAGTACTTC